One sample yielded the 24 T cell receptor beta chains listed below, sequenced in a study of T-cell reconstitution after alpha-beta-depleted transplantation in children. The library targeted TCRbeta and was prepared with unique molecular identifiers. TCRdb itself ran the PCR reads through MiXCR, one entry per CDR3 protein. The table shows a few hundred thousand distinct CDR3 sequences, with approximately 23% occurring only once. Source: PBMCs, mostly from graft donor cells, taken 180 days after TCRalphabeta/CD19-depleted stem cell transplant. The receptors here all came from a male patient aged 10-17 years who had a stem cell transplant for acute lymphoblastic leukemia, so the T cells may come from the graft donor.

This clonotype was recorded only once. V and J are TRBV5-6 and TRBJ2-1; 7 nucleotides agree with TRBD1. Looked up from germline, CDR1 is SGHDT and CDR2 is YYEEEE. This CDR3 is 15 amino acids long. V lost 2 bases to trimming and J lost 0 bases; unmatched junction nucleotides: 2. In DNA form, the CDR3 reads TGTGCCAGCAGCTTTCGACAGGGCTCCTACAATGAGCAGTTCTTC. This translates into CASSFRQGSYNEQFF.

Here the CDR3 DNA reads TGTGCCAGCAGTTACTCAGCGGGGCTTCGGGGGACCCAGTACTTC. This sequence encodes CASSYSAGLRGTQYF. The gene calls are TRBV6-5 and TRBJ2-5; TRBD2 matches 7 bases. The V gene end was trimmed by 0 bases and the J gene end by 7 bases; junction bases not matched to a gene: 8. This CDR3 spans 15 amino acids. In germline, CDR1 is MNHEY, CDR2 SVGAGI.

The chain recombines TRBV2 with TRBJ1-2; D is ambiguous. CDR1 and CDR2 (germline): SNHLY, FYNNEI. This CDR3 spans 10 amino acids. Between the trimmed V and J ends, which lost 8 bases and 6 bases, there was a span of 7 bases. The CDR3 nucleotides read TGTGCCAGCGAGGTGGATGGCTACACCTTC. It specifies CASEVDGYTF.

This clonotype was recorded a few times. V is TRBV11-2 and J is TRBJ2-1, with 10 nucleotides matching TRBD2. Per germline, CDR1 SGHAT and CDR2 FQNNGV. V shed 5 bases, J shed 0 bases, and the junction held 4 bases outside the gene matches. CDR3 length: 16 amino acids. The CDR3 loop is CASSATSGRSYNEQFF. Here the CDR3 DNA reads TGTGCCAGCAGCGCGACTAGCGGGCGCTCCTACAATGAGCAGTTCTTC.

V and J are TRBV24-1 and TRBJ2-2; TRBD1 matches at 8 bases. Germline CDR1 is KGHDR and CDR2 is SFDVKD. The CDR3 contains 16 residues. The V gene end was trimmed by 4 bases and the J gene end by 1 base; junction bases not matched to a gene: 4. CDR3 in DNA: TGTGCCACCAGTGACCGGACAGGGTTGAACACCGGGGAGCTGTTTTTT. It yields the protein CATSDRTGLNTGELFF.

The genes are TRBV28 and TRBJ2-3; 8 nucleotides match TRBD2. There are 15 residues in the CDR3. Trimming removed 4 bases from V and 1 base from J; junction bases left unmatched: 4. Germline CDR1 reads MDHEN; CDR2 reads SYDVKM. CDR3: CASSSTTSGTDTQYF. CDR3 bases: TGTGCCAGCAGTTCCACGACTAGCGGCACAGATACGCAGTATTTT.

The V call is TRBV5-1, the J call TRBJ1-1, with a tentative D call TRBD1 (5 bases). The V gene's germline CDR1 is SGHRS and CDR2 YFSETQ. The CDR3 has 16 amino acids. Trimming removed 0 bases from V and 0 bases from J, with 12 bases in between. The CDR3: CASSLGGEGVNTEAFF. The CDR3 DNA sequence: TGCGCCAGCAGCTTGGGAGGGGAGGGCGTGAACACTGAAGCTTTCTTT.

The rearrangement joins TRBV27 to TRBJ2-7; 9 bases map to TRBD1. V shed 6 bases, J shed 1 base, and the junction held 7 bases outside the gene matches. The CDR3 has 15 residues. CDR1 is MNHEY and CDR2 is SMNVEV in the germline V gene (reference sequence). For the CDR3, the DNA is TGTGCCAGCAGATTGGCCGGGACAGGGTCCTACGAGCAGTACTTC. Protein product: CASRLAGTGSYEQYF.

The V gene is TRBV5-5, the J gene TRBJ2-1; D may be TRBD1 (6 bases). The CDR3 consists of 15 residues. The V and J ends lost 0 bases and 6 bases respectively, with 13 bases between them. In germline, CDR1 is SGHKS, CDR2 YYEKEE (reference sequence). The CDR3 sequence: CASSLARGRSNEQFF. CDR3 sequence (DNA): TGTGCCAGCAGCTTGGCCAGGGGTCGGAGCAATGAGCAGTTCTTC.

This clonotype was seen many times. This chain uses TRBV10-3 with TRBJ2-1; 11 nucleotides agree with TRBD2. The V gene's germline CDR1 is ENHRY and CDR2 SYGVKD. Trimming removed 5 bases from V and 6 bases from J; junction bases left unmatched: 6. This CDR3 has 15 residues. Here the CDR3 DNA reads TGTGCCATCAGTTCCACCGGGACTAGCGGCAATGAGCAGTTCTTC. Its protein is CAISSTGTSGNEQFF.

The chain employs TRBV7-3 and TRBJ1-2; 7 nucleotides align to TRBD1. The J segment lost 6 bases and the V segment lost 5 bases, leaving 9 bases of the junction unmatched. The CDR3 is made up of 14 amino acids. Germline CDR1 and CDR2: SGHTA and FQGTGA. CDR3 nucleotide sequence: TGTGCCAGCAGCGGAGGACAGGCAGCTAATGGCTACACCTTC. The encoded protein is CASSGGQAANGYTF.

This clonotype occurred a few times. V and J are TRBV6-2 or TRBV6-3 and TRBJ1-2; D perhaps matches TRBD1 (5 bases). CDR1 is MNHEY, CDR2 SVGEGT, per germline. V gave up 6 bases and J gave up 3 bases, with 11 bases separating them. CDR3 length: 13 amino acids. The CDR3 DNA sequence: TGTGCCAGCAGACTACAGGCGGACTATGGCTACACCTTC. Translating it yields CASRLQADYGYTF.

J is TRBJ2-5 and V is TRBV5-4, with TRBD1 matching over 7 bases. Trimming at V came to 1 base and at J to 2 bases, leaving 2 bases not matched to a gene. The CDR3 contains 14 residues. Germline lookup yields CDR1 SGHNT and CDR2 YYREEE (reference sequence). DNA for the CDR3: TGTGCCAGCAGCTTGCAGGGGGTACAAGAGACCCAGTACTTC. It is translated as CASSLQGVQETQYF.

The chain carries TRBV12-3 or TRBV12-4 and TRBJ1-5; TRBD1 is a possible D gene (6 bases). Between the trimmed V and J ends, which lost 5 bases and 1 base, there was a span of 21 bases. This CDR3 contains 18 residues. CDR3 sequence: CASSLRGRGKGSNQPQHF. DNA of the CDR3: TGTGCCAGCAGTCTCCGGGGTAGGGGGAAGGGGAGCAATCAGCCCCAGCATTTT.

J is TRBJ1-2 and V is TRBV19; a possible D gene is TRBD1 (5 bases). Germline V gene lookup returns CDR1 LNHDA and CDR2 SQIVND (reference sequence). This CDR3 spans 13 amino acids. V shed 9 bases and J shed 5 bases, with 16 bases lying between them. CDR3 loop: CASNRRSPYGYTF. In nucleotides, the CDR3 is TGTGCCAGCAACAGGCGGAGCCCATATGGCTACACCTTC.

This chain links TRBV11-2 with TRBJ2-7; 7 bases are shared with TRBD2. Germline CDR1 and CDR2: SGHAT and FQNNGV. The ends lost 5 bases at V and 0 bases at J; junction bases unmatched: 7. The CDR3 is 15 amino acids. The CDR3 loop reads CASSGRALPSYEQYF. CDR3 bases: TGTGCCAGCAGCGGGAGGGCCTTACCCTCCTACGAGCAGTACTTC.

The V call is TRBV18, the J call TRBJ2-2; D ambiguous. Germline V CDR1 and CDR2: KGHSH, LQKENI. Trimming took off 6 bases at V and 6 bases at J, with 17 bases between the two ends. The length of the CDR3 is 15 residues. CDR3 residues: CASSVVVPGPGELFF. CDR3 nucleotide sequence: TGTGCCAGCTCCGTGGTGGTGCCCGGACCCGGGGAGCTGTTTTTT. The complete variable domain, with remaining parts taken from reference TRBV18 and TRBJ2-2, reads NAGVMQNPRHLVRRRGQEARLRCSPMKGHSHVYWYRQLPEEGLKFMVYLQKENIIDESGMPKERFSAEFPKEGPSILRIQQVVRGDSAAYFCASSVVVPGPGELFFGEGSRLTVL.

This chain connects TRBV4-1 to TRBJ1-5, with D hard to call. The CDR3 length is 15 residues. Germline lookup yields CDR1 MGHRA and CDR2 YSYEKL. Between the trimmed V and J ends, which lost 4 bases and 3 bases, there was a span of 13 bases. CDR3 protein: CASSLRMSHNQPQHF. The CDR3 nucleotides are TGCGCCAGCAGCCTAAGGATGAGTCACAATCAGCCCCAGCATTTT.

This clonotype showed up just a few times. CDR3 loop: CASSLNHHYGYTF. In DNA form, the CDR3 reads TGTGCCAGCAGTTTAAACCACCACTATGGCTACACCTTC. The rearrangement links TRBV25-1 to TRBJ1-2; no reliable D call. The CDR3 has 13 amino acids. The germline CDR1 and CDR2 sequences are MGHDK and SYGVNS. Trimming shortened V by 5 bases and J by 3 bases, and 10 bases separated the two germline ends.

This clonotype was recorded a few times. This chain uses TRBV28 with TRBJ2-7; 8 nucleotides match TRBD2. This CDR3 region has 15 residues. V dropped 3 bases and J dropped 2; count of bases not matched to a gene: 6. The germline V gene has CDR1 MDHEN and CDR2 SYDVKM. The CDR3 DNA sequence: TGTGCCAGCAGTTTGTTGCTAGCGGGCCCCTACGAGCAGTACTTC. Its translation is CASSLLLAGPYEQYF.

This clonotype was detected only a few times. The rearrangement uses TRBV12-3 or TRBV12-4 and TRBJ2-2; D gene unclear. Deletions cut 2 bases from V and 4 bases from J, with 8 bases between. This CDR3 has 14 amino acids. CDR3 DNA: TGTGCCAGCAGTTTAACTCCCGTCACCGGGGAGCTGTTTTTT. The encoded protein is CASSLTPVTGELFF.

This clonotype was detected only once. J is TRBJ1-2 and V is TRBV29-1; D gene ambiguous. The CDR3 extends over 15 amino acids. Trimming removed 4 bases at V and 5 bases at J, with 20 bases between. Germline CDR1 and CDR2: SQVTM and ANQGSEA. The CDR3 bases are TGCAGCGTTGGGGCCGGCTGGAGGGAAGGGTATGGCTACACCTTC. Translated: CSVGAGWREGYGYTF.

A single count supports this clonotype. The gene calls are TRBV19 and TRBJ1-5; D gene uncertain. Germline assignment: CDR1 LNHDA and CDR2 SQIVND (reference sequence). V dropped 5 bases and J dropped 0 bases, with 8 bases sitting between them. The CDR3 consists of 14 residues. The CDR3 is CASSVFTSNQPQHF. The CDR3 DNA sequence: TGTGCCAGTAGTGTCTTTACTAGCAATCAGCCCCAGCATTTT.

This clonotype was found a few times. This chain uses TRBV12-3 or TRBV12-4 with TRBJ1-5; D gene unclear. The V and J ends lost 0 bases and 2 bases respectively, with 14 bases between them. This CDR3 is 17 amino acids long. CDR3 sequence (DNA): TGTGCCAGCAGTTTAGCGCGTCTCCAAAGTGGCAATCAGCCCCAGCATTTT. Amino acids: CASSLARLQSGNQPQHF.